Here is one T cell receptor gamma chain with its context. This clone was recorded a few times. Its antigen is not yet known. At residue 6, the TCRdb protein departs from the DNA translation, so the protein shown here was derived from the DNA itself. Genomic DNA from peripheral blood mononuclear cells isolated from patients and controls was used for TCR sequencing. The sequenced patients had a median age of roughly 65 years and comprised a few males and six or seven females. Patients were recruited at a single hematology unit in Padova, Italy, and were reclassified as T-LGLL or HSTCL according to 2017 WHO criteria. Every patient sample was obtained either before therapy or while the patient was off therapy. This record belongs to a study of gamma delta lymphoproliferative disorders and STAT genes (dated 2018 in TCRdb). Background for the entire study: Of the 9 Tgammadelta LGLL patients who were sequenced, 4 had symptomatic disease and 5 followed an indolent course. Delta-chain libraries followed the EuroClonality-NGS working group standard operating procedure, because no corresponding Invivoscribe delta assay was available. The TCR-sequenced pilot group comprised under 10 Tgammadelta large granular lymphocyte leukemia patients and a couple of hepatosplenic T-cell lymphoma patients. Two gamma-chain samples and all delta-chain samples were sequenced twice to confirm results. The LymphoTrack Dx TCRG Assay was used to prepare gamma-chain libraries from at least 50 ng of genomic DNA. Within a larger immunophenotypic and STAT-mutation study, TCR gamma and delta CDR3 repertoires were profiled by deep sequencing in Tgammadelta lymphoproliferative disease patients and healthy controls.

Relative to germline, V is missing 12 bases and J is missing 8 bases, with 11 bases of the junction outside any gene match. Its CDR3 holds 11 amino acids, cysteine through phenylalanine. CDR3 DNA only is kept here, 33 bases in frame from base 1. Both library methods used multiplex PCR with primers targeting conserved V and J regions of the TCR genes. Purified and pooled amplicons were sequenced on an Illumina MiSeq platform. The source study handled its data this way. V(D)J alignment, clonotype assembly and translation were done with MiXCR, while functionality assessment and CDR3 repertoire analyses were done with VDJtools. The IMGT definition of CDR3 was applied, and only productive sequences using functional genes were analyzed, with ORF genes and pseudogenes left out. A custom Python script searched for identical amino acid CDR3s of major clonotypes (frequency >=5%) across all patients and controls. A one-sided non-parametric Wilcoxon test was used to compare clonotype frequencies in patients versus controls. Clonotypes were called again by TCRdb from the public reads via CATT, and duplicate nucleotide sequences were then merged into one entry. For this entry, the V and J calls and clone size follow TCRdb and not the study's own pipeline. Present in this sample are 1,500 to 2,500 gamma-chain clones, 7% of which were seen just once. The top ten constitute more than 55% of the sample.

The study at large found these results: The authors pointed out that NGS specificity may be lower at low frequencies, so whether leukemic clones are public or private needs to be confirmed. Nearly all major gamma and delta clonotypes of patients were found to be public, being shared with at least one healthy donor, and only a couple of gamma clonotypes were found to be private to disease. Major clones in indolent patients were dominated by Vgamma9-JgammaP and Vdelta2-Ddelta3-Jdelta1 rearrangements, whereas these rearrangements were absent in symptomatic patients, in whom less common gene combinations were used. Control T cells likely spanned varied maturation stages, while leukemic cells were skewed toward terminal effectors, potentially limiting patient-control comparisons. When whole repertoires were clustered, patient gamma repertoires were grouped separately from healthy controls, whereas no separation between groups was observed for delta repertoires.

This TCR was recovered from a human donor with gamma-delta T-cell large granular lymphocyte leukemia. The material sequenced was blood. Recombination joined TRGV10 with TRGJ1 or TRGJ2. TCRdb lists no J gene, so it was determined here by aligning the DNA to germline. TRGV10 is an open reading frame whose function is uncertain. The CDR3 amino acid sequence is: CAAKGEDKKLF. The nucleotide sequence is TGTGCTGCCAAGGGGGAGGATAAGAAACTCTTT.